This TCR beta chain was sequenced during a study of PD-L1 blockade in urothelial cancer. Study summary: The year 2014 saw patients start atezolizumab, 1,200 mg intravenously every 3 weeks.

TCRdb keeps only in-frame clones here, not all; method: immunoSEQ multiplex PCR. The data show approximately 51,000 clones, approximately 84% seen once. The clonotype was recovered from a man aged 55 to 70 with urothelial cancer. The sample in question was PBMCs, obtained around atezolizumab (anti-PD-L1) treatment.

As DNA, the CDR3 is TGTGCCAGCAAGAGGGGTGGGACAGGGGCCGAAAAACTGTTTTTT. This codes for CASKRGGTGAEKLFF. The rearrangement links TRBV28 to TRBJ1-4, with TRBD1 identical over 10 bases. Trimming cost V 7 bases and J 8 bases; bases outside gene matches: 10. This CDR3 has 15 residues. CDR1 and CDR2 (germline): MDHEN, SYDVKM.